These 19 T cell receptor beta chains originate from one sample sequenced in a study of cytomegalovirus exposure and HLA in healthy donors. Amplification used 60 Vbeta primers and 13 Jbeta primers. The assay was immunoSEQ multiplex PCR, and TCRdb's table has in-frame clones only and misses some. The profile shows about 140,000 clones, around two thirds of them singletons. Sequencing used PBMCs. These receptors originate from a man aged 30-40 years in good health and CMV-seropositive.

This clone was observed a few times. The chain uses TRBV28 and TRBJ1-5; 8 bases agree with TRBD1. Germline V gene lookup returns CDR1 MDHEN and CDR2 SYDVKM. The CDR3 totals 15 residues. Unmatched junction bases numbered 10, after V lost 1 base and J lost 11 bases. This chain's CDR3 is CASSLSGAGGRAQHF. CDR3 in DNA: TGTGCCAGCAGTTTATCTGGGGCAGGGGGCAGGGCCCAGCATTTT.

J is TRBJ2-5 and V is TRBV9; 13 nucleotides line up with TRBD2. The CDR3 consists of 19 residues. V lost 4 bases and J lost 5; bases outside the gene matches: 17. The germline CDR1 and CDR2 sequences are SGDLS and YYNGEE. CDR3 coding DNA: TGTGCCAGCAGCCCCTGGGCGGGGGGACTAGCGGGGCGATATGAGACCCAGTACTTC. The encoded protein is CASSPWAGGLAGRYETQYF.

The V gene is TRBV30, the J gene TRBJ2-7; TRBD2 might be the D (5 bases). Germline V gene lookup returns CDR1 GTSNPN and CDR2 SVGIG (reference sequence). This CDR3 comprises 13 residues. V shed 0 bases and J shed 4 bases, with 10 bases lying between them. CDR3 amino acids: CAWSVDWGYEQYF. In DNA, the CDR3 is TGTGCCTGGAGTGTGGACTGGGGATACGAGCAGTACTTC.

V gene TRBV6-5 combines with J gene TRBJ2-5, with D possibly being TRBD2 (6 bases). The germline V gene has CDR1 MNHEY and CDR2 SVGAGI. CDR3 length: 15 residues. The V and J ends lost 6 bases and 0 bases respectively, with 14 bases between them. CDR3 region: CASSPGGNNQETQYF. The CDR3 DNA reads as TGTGCCAGCAGCCCCGGCGGGAATAACCAAGAGACCCAGTACTTC.

V and J are TRBV29-1 and TRBJ1-1; D is unresolved. The CDR3 covers 11 residues. Per the germline V gene, CDR1 is SQVTM and CDR2 is ANQGSEA. The V end lost 7 bases, the J end lost 3 bases, and 9 bases lay between the germline ends. Written as DNA, the CDR3 is TGCAGCGCGGGTAGGCACACTGAAGCTTTCTTT. Translated, it gives CSAGRHTEAFF.

The chain has TRBV6-4 and TRBJ2-1; TRBD2 aligns across 14 bases. Per germline, CDR1 MRHNA and CDR2 SNTAGT. Germline trimming cut 6 bases from V and 8 bases from J; bases unmatched to any gene: 9. This CDR3 is built from 16 residues. This CDR3 reads CASSEKGLAGADEQFF. The CDR3 DNA follows: TGTGCCAGCAGCGAGAAGGGACTAGCGGGAGCCGATGAGCAGTTCTTC.

This chain joins TRBV25-1 and TRBJ2-2; TRBD1 matches 7 bases. With 6 bases clipped from V and 5 bases from J, the junction kept 6 bases outside the gene matches. Germline V gene lookup returns CDR1 MGHDK and CDR2 SYGVNS. The CDR3 consists of 14 residues. The CDR3 DNA reads as TGTGCCAGCAGCGAGCCCAGGGGGACCGGGGAGCTGTTTTTT. The encoded protein is CASSEPRGTGELFF.

The gene calls are TRBV27 and TRBJ2-2; D is unresolved. Looked up from germline, CDR1 is MNHEY and CDR2 is SMNVEV (reference sequence). The CDR3 extends over 14 amino acids. V lost 1 base and J lost 2, with 5 bases in between. The CDR3 is CASSLLANTGELFF. The DNA of the CDR3 is TGTGCCAGCAGTTTATTAGCCAACACCGGGGAGCTGTTTTTT.

The chain uses TRBV2 and TRBJ1-1; D is ambiguous. Trimming shortened V by 7 bases and J by 1 base, and 19 bases separated the two germline ends. CDR3 length equals 16 residues. Germline assignment: CDR1 SNHLY and CDR2 FYNNEI. CDR3 sequence (DNA): TGTGCCAGCATATTGGATGGGGTGAGGGCGAACACTGAAGCTTTCTTT. Amino acids: CASILDGVRANTEAFF. Full variable domain (outside the CDR3, taken from reference TRBV2 and TRBJ1-1): EPEVTQTPSHQVTQMGQEVILRCVPISNHLYFYWYRQILGQKVEFLVSFYNNEISEKSEIFDDQFSVERPDGSNFTLKIRSTKLEDSAMYFCASILDGVRANTEAFFGQGTRLTVV.

The rearrangement uses TRBV6-1 and TRBJ2-5, with 7 bases lining up with TRBD1. Germline CDR1 is MNHNS and CDR2 is SASEGT. V shed 2 bases and J 5 bases; nucleotides not matched to a gene: 17. CDR3 length equals 18 residues. In DNA, the CDR3 is TGTGCCAGCAGTGAACCCTTCCGAGGGGGCAGTGGAGGCGAGACCCAGTACTTC. As protein: CASSEPFRGGSGGETQYF.

The chain joins TRBV6-1 to TRBJ1-2; maybe TRBD1 (6 bases). The germline gives CDR1 MNHNS, CDR2 SASEGT. V lost 4 bases to trimming and J lost 1 base, with 7 bases between them. The CDR3 is made up of 13 amino acids. In DNA, the CDR3 is TGTGCCAGCAGTGGGACAGATAACTATGGCTACACCTTC. Translation gives CASSGTDNYGYTF.

The chain carries TRBV11-3 and TRBJ2-1, with 7 positions matching TRBD1. Germline lookup yields CDR1 SGHNT and CDR2 YENEEA. V lost 4 bases and J lost 9; bases outside the gene matches: 12. This CDR3 comprises 15 residues. This chain's CDR3 is CASSSLDRSPGEQFF. In DNA, the CDR3 is TGTGCCAGCAGCTCGCTGGACAGGTCCCCTGGTGAGCAGTTCTTC.

The gene calls are TRBV4-2 and TRBJ2-5; 7 bases line up with TRBD1. TRBJ2-7 matches the DNA end more closely, so the J call is doubtful. Germline CDR1 LGHNA, CDR2 YNFKEQ. CDR3 size: 14 residues. The CDR3 is CASSQGQGDYEQYF. For the CDR3, the DNA is TGTGCCAGCAGCCAAGGACAGGGAGACTACGAGCAGTACTTC.

CDR3 in amino acids: CASSFDSGIMVQYF. CDR3 DNA sequence: TGTGCCAGCAGTTTTGATTCAGGGATTATGGTGCAGTACTTC. The chain carries TRBV27 and TRBJ2-7, with a possible D match to TRBD1 (5 bases). This CDR3 comprises 14 residues. Germline V gene sequence: CDR1 MNHEY, CDR2 SMNVEV (reference sequence). Trimming pared 3 bases from V and 9 bases from J, leaving 18 bases between.

DNA of the CDR3: TGTGCCAGCAGCTTAGAACTAGCGTCCGGGGAGCTGTTTTTT. Amino acids: CASSLELASGELFF. The V and J genes are TRBV7-3 and TRBJ2-2; 7 bases are shared with TRBD2. The CDR3 spans 14 residues. CDR1 and CDR2 (germline): SGHTA, FQGTGA. Trimming took 2 bases from V and 6 from J; bases not matched to a gene: 3.

This clone was seen only a few times. This rearrangement joins TRBV5-1 to TRBJ2-3; TRBD2 matches at 7 bases. Germline V gene data show CDR1 as SGHRS and CDR2 as YFSETQ. The CDR3 contains 15 residues. V was clipped by 4 bases and J by 4 bases; unmatched bases: 9. The CDR3 DNA reads as TGCGCCAGCAGCCCAAGTGTGGGGGGGGCAGATACGCAGTATTTT. Translating gives CASSPSVGGADTQYF. The variable domain in full, completed from reference TRBV5-1 and TRBJ2-3, reads KAGVTQTPRYLIKTRGQQVTLSCSPISGHRSVSWYQQTPGQGLQFLFEYFSETQRNKGNFPGRFSGRQFSNSRSEMNVSTLELGDSALYLCASSPSVGGADTQYFGPGTRLTVL.

This clone was detected only a few times. The CDR3 loop reads CASSVDGGGGTSDTDTQYF. The CDR3 DNA is TGTGCCAGCAGCGTAGACGGGGGGGGCGGGACTAGCGACACAGATACGCAGTATTTT. The V and J genes are TRBV9 and TRBJ2-3, with 10 positions matching TRBD2. The CDR3 runs 19 residues. Germline assignment: CDR1 SGDLS and CDR2 YYNGEE. V gave up 0 bases and J gave up 2 bases; unmatched junction bases: 12.

The chain links TRBV11-2 to TRBJ1-1; D remains ambiguous. The CDR3 loop spans 14 amino acids. From germline, CDR1 is SGHAT and CDR2 FQNNGV. V was shortened by 1 base and J by 0 bases, with 6 bases between the two germline ends. The DNA of the CDR3 is TGTGCCAGCAGCTTAGCACAGCTGAACACTGAAGCTTTCTTT. This codes for CASSLAQLNTEAFF.

The CDR3 coding sequence is TGTGCCAGCAGCCGGACTAGCGGGATAACAGATACGCAGTATTTT. Translated, it gives CASSRTSGITDTQYF. V gene TRBV5-6 combines with J gene TRBJ2-3; TRBD2 matches at 12 bases. The CDR3 has 15 residues. CDR1 is SGHDT, CDR2 YYEEEE, per germline. Trimming took 4 bases from V and 3 from J; bases not matched to a gene: 3.